Each of the 28 T cell receptor beta chains below was sequenced from the same sample in a study of siplizumab effects on memory and regulatory T cells. Assay: immunoSEQ multiplex PCR; the TCRdb copy retains only in-frame clones and omits some. Of about 120,000 clones in the sample, approximately 92% were seen once. Specimen: non-Treg CD4+ T cells sorted from blood. Receptors originate from a human donor in good health.

The chain employs TRBV2 and TRBJ2-7, with 9 bases matching TRBD1. The junction had 10 bases not matched to a gene; V was cut back by 3 bases and J by 1 base. Germline V gives CDR1 SNHLY, CDR2 FYNNEI. The CDR3 contains 17 residues. The CDR3 DNA reads as TGTGCCAGCAGTGATCGGGCCCCGGGACAGGGATCCTACGAGCAGTACTTC. Translating gives CASSDRAPGQGSYEQYF. Supplemented by reference TRBV2 and TRBJ2-7, the full variable domain reads EPEVTQTPSHQVTQMGQEVILRCVPISNHLYFYWYRQILGQKVEFLVSFYNNEISEKSEIFDDQFSVERPDGSNFTLKIRSTKLEDSAMYFCASSDRAPGQGSYEQYFGPGTRLTVT.

This clone was found once. The V gene is TRBV6-5, the J gene TRBJ1-1; D remains unclear. CDR3 length: 15 amino acids. CDR1 is MNHEY, CDR2 SVGAGI, per germline. The V and J ends lost 2 bases and 3 bases respectively, with 13 bases between them. The CDR3 sequence is CASSYVMGGYTEAFF. The CDR3 DNA sequence: TGTGCCAGCAGTTACGTTATGGGTGGGTACACTGAAGCTTTCTTT.

This chain links TRBV6-1 with TRBJ2-5; 8 nucleotides agree with TRBD2. J was trimmed by 5 bases and V by 5 bases; bases with no gene match: 7. The germline V gene encodes CDR1 MNHNS and CDR2 SASEGT. CDR3 length equals 14 residues. In DNA, the CDR3 is TGTGCCAGCAGTACCCGGACTAGCCCGGAGACCCAGTACTTC. This encodes CASSTRTSPETQYF.

The chain is built from TRBV4-3 and TRBJ1-2; D not resolved. The CDR3 sequence is 13 residues long. Germline-derived CDR1 and CDR2 are LGHNA and YSLEER. The V and J ends lost 1 base and 7 bases respectively, with 10 bases between them. The CDR3 DNA follows: TGCGCCAGCAGCCAAGTGGAGGGAGGTGGCTACACCTTC. Amino acid sequence: CASSQVEGGGYTF.

This chain connects TRBV5-1 to TRBJ1-2, with a weak D call TRBD1 (6 bases). The CDR3 is made up of 14 amino acids. Trimming shortened V by 5 bases and J by 4 bases, and 15 bases separated the two germline ends. The germline CDR1 and CDR2 sequences are SGHRS and YFSETQ. Written as DNA, the CDR3 is TGCGCCAGCAGGTCACAGGGCTCTCTCTATGGCTACACCTTC. Amino acids: CASRSQGSLYGYTF.

The chain links TRBV5-4 to TRBJ1-1; a weak D match, TRBD1 (6 bases). The CDR3 is made up of 15 amino acids. Germline CDR1 reads SGHNT; CDR2 reads YYREEE (reference sequence). V lost 2 bases, J lost 4 bases, and 15 bases lay in between. The CDR3 bases are TGTGCCAGCAGCTTAAAATTAGGGGGTTTCACTGAAGCTTTCTTT. Translation gives CASSLKLGGFTEAFF.

The rearrangement uses TRBV5-5 and TRBJ2-5; D unresolved. Deletions cut 2 bases from V and 2 bases from J, with 13 bases between. The germline V gene has CDR1 SGHKS and CDR2 YYEKEE (reference sequence). The CDR3 loop spans 15 amino acids. Written as DNA, the CDR3 is TGTGCCAGCAGCTTTGTTCCCCTGAGACAAGAGACCCAGTACTTC. Translating gives CASSFVPLRQETQYF.

J is TRBJ1-1 and V is TRBV9; maybe TRBD1 (5 bases). Per germline, CDR1 SGDLS and CDR2 YYNGEE. V was cut by 2 bases and J by 2 bases, with 13 bases left in between. The CDR3 is 15 residues long. The CDR3 loop reads CASSVDGDSNTEAFF. The CDR3 nucleotides are TGTGCCAGCAGCGTCGACGGGGACTCAAACACTGAAGCTTTCTTT.

CDR3 loop: CASSWGTTAYEQYF. CDR3 sequence (DNA): TGCGCCAGCAGCTGGGGGACTACGGCCTACGAGCAGTACTTC. The chain carries TRBV5-1 and TRBJ2-7; 7 bases fit TRBD2. CDR1 and CDR2 (germline): SGHRS, YFSETQ. This CDR3 spans 14 amino acids. The trim removed 3 bases at V and 2 bases at J, leaving 5 bases unmatched.

This clone occurred once. This rearrangement joins TRBV28 to TRBJ2-3; TRBD2 matches at 15 bases. The germline CDR1 and CDR2 sequences are MDHEN and SYDVKM. The length of the CDR3 is 15 residues. The V gene end was trimmed by 6 bases and the J gene end by 6 bases; junction bases not matched to a gene: 4. As DNA, the CDR3 is TGTGCCAGCAGCTCCGGGACTAGCGGGGGGGATACGCAGTATTTT. Its translation is CASSSGTSGGDTQYF.

The J gene is TRBJ2-7, the V gene TRBV7-8, with D tentatively TRBD2 (5 bases). The CDR3 is made up of 13 amino acids. The ends were cut back, 2 bases at V and 7 bases at J, with 12 bases in the middle. CDR1 is SGHVS and CDR2 is FQNEAQ in the germline V gene. The DNA for the CDR3 is TGTGCCAGCAGCTTATCGGGGTTTCGGGAGCAGTACTTC. Its protein product is CASSLSGFREQYF. Full variable domain (remainder filled in from reference TRBV7-8 and TRBJ2-7): GAGVSQSPRYKVAKRGQDVALRCDPISGHVSLFWYQQALGQGPEFLTYFQNEAQLDKSGLPSDRFFAERPEGSVSTLKIQRTQQEDSAVYLCASSLSGFREQYFGPGTRLTVT.

The chain combines TRBV2 with TRBJ2-7; no reliable D call. The germline CDR1 and CDR2 sequences are SNHLY and FYNNEI. The CDR3 is 13 amino acids. V lost 4 bases to trimming and J lost 0 bases, with 7 bases between them. The CDR3, as DNA: TGTGCCAGCAGTGGGGTCAGCTCCTACGAGCAGTACTTC. Residues: CASSGVSSYEQYF.

A remark on this clone: At one end, the junction sequence differs from germline, possibly due to a read error. The chain joins TRBV19 to TRBJ1-6, with 7 bases matching TRBD1. Germline V gives CDR1 LNHDA, CDR2 SQIVND (reference sequence). This CDR3 is built from 13 residues. CDR3: CASRIGQASPLHF. CDR3 DNA: TGTGCCAGTAGAATAGGACAGGCTTCACCCCTCCACTTT.

This clone was seen a few times. The chain couples TRBV19 to TRBJ2-7; D possibly corresponds to TRBD1 (6 bases). Per germline, CDR1 LNHDA and CDR2 SQIVND (reference sequence). V was trimmed by 2 bases and J by 3 bases, leaving 11 bases between them. The CDR3 spans 14 residues. The CDR3 sequence: CASSIQQGNYEQYF. In DNA, the CDR3 is TGTGCCAGTAGTATACAACAGGGAAACTACGAGCAGTACTTC.

The chain couples TRBV28 to TRBJ2-2, with 7 bases aligning to TRBD1. Germline CDR1 and CDR2: MDHEN and SYDVKM. With 11 bases clipped from V and 7 bases from J, the junction kept 7 bases outside the gene matches. The CDR3 has 12 residues. The CDR3 bases are TGTGCCGGAACGACAGGGATCGGGGAGCTGTTTTTT. Residues: CAGTTGIGELFF.

As concerns this clone: An end of the junction does not agree with germline; a read error may underlie this. Other DNA sequences in this sample translate to the same CDR3. J is TRBJ1-2 and V is TRBV30; perhaps TRBD1 as D (6 bases). This CDR3 is built from 13 residues. Germline lookup yields CDR1 GTSNPN and CDR2 SVGIG (reference sequence). The CDR3 protein is CAWSVFRSGGYTF. The CDR3 nucleotides are TGTGCCTGGAGTGTATTTAGGTCCGGGGGCTATACCTTC.

This clone was found once. The V call is TRBV28, the J call TRBJ1-1; maybe TRBD1 (5 bases). CDR3 length equals 14 residues. V was cut by 11 bases and J by 2 bases, with 18 bases left in between. Looked up from germline, CDR1 is MDHEN and CDR2 is SYDVKM. CDR3 in DNA: TGTGCCTCGGGTGAGGGGAATAGAAACACTGAAGCTTTCTTT. Its protein product is CASGEGNRNTEAFF.

This chain links TRBV7-9 with TRBJ2-7; 7 positions agree with TRBD1. Trimming removed 2 bases from V and 5 bases from J; junction bases left unmatched: 3. There are 13 residues in the CDR3. From germline, CDR1 is SEHNR and CDR2 FQNEAQ (reference sequence). This CDR3 reads CASSLQGVNEQYF. CDR3 coding DNA: TGTGCCAGCAGCTTACAGGGGGTGAACGAGCAGTACTTC. Supplemented by reference TRBV7-9 and TRBJ2-7, the full variable domain reads DTGVSQNPRHKITKRGQNVTFRCDPISEHNRLYWYRQTLGQGPEFLTYFQNEAQLEKSRLLSDRFSAERPKGSFSTLEIQRTEQGDSAMYLCASSLQGVNEQYFGPGTRLTVT.

The chain has TRBV15 and TRBJ2-7; TRBD2 agrees at 7 bases. Per the germline V gene, CDR1 is LNHNV and CDR2 is YYDKDF (reference sequence). There are 14 residues in the CDR3. V gave up 1 base and J gave up 0 bases; unmatched junction bases: 0. The CDR3 is CATSRGGGSYEQYF. CDR3 DNA: TGTGCCACCAGCAGAGGGGGGGGCTCCTACGAGCAGTACTTC.

Only one count was recorded for this clone. The chain links TRBV28 to TRBJ2-7; 10 bases are a match to TRBD2. The germline V gene has CDR1 MDHEN and CDR2 SYDVKM. This CDR3 has 16 amino acids. The V gene end was trimmed by 5 bases and the J gene end by 2 bases; junction bases not matched to a gene: 9. The CDR3 loop reads CASSEPSGGLAYEQYF. The CDR3 nucleotides read TGTGCCAGCAGTGAACCTAGCGGGGGTTTAGCCTACGAGCAGTACTTC.

V is TRBV7-2 and J is TRBJ2-5; no clear D. Germline V CDR1 and CDR2: SGHTA, FQGNSA. The ends were cut back, 5 bases at V and 5 bases at J, with 15 bases in the middle. The length of the CDR3 is 14 residues. The CDR3, as DNA: TGTGCCAGCAGCCTAGTGTTAGTACGGGAGACCCAGTACTTC. Translation gives CASSLVLVRETQYF. Together with reference TRBV7-2 and TRBJ2-5, the CDR3 gives the full variable domain: GAGVSQSPSNKVTEKGKDVELRCDPISGHTALYWYRQSLGQGLEFLIYFQGNSAPDKSGLPSDRFSAERTGGSVSTLTIQRTQQEDSAVYLCASSLVLVRETQYFGPGTRLLVL.

This rearrangement joins TRBV29-1 to TRBJ2-3, with D uncertain. There are 12 residues in the CDR3. The germline V and J ends were trimmed by 4 bases and 7 bases, with 12 bases remaining between them. CDR1 is SQVTM, CDR2 ANQGSEA, per germline. CDR3 sequence (DNA): TGCAGCGTTGTCCTGTGGGAAAATACGCAGTATTTT. It encodes CSVVLWENTQYF.

This clone came up once. Other nucleotide sequences from this sample produce the same CDR3. Written as DNA, the CDR3 is TGTGCCAGCAGTCTAGGAGGGCTCCCTGAAGCTTTCTTT. Protein: CASSLGGLPEAFF. This chain joins TRBV28 and TRBJ1-1; D is ambiguous. Trimming pared 5 bases from V and 6 bases from J, leaving 13 bases between. The CDR3 is 13 residues long. The germline CDR1 and CDR2 sequences are MDHEN and SYDVKM.

The chain links TRBV10-3 to TRBJ1-3, with D unclear. Germline-derived CDR1 and CDR2 are ENHRY and SYGVKD. The CDR3 consists of 12 residues. Trimming pared 7 bases from V and 4 bases from J, leaving 8 bases between. The CDR3 DNA is TGTGCCATCAACGACAACGGAAACACCATATATTTT. It translates to CAINDNGNTIYF.

This sequence joins TRBV5-7 and TRBJ1-2; no reliable D call. TRBV5-7 is noted as an ORF with a role that remains uncertain. The CDR3 extends over 15 amino acids. V was trimmed by 0 bases and J by 6 bases, leaving 15 bases between them. The CDR3 region is CASSLAGEGGDGYTF. CDR3 sequence (DNA): TGTGCCAGCAGCTTGGCCGGGGAGGGAGGCGATGGCTACACCTTC.

V is TRBV6-1 and J is TRBJ1-4; a possible D gene is TRBD1 (5 bases). The ends were cut back, 6 bases at V and 0 bases at J, with 11 bases in the middle. This CDR3 region has 15 residues. Germline assignment: CDR1 MNHNS and CDR2 SASEGT. The DNA of the CDR3 is TGTGCCAGCAGGACCGGGACTGCAACTAATGAAAAACTGTTTTTT. Its protein is CASRTGTATNEKLFF.

The chain employs TRBV5-4 and TRBJ1-1; TRBD1 matches 11 bases. With 4 bases clipped from V and 3 bases from J, the junction kept 2 bases outside the gene matches. Germline V gives CDR1 SGHNT, CDR2 YYREEE (reference sequence). CDR3 size: 14 residues. The chain's CDR3 is CASSLDRGHTEAFF. CDR3 DNA: TGTGCCAGCAGCCTGGACAGGGGGCACACTGAAGCTTTCTTT.

Remarks on this clone: Relative to the germline gene, one junction end is altered; a read error may explain this. The V call is TRBV7-3, the J call TRBJ2-3, with D possibly matching TRBD1 (6 bases). The CDR3 spans 15 residues. The germline V gene has CDR1 SGHTA and CDR2 FQGTGA. CDR3: CASSLTRTGTDTQYF. The CDR3 DNA sequence: TGTGCCAGCAGCCTAACCCGGACAGGCACAGATACGCAGTATTTT.